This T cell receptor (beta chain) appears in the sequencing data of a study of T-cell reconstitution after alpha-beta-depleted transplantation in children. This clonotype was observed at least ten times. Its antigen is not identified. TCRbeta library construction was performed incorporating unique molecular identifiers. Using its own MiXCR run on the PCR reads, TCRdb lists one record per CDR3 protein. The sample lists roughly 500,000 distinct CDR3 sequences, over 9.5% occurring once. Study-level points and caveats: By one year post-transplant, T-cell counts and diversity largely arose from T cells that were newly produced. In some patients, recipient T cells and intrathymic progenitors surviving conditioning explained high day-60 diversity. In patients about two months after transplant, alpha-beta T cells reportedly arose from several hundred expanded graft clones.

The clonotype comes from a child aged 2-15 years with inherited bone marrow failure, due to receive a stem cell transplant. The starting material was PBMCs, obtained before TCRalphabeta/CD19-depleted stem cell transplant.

Here the CDR3 reads CASSPQQGVTGELFF. The CDR3 DNA reads TGTGCCAGCTCACCACAGCAGGGAGTCACCGGGGAGCTGTTTTTT. The chain carries TRBV18 and TRBJ2-2; D might be TRBD1 or TRBD2, each matching 5 bases. Germline V lookup: CDR1 KGHSH, CDR2 LQKENI. The CDR3 totals 15 residues. Trimming took off 1 base at V and 4 bases at J, with 10 bases between the two ends.